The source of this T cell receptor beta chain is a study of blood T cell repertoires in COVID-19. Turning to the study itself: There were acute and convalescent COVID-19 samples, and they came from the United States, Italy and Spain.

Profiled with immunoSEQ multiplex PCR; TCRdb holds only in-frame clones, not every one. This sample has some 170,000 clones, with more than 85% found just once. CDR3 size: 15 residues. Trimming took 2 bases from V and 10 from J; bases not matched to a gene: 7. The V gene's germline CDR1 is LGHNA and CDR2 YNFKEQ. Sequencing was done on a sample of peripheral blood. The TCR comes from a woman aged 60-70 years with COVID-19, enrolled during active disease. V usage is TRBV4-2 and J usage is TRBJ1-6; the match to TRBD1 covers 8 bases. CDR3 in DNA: TGTGCCAGCAGCCAAACGGACAGGGTAAGCTCACCCCTCCACTTT. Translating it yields CASSQTDRVSSPLHF.